The following is a T cell receptor beta chain sequence with its context. Its specificity is unknown. The data belong to a study of CD8 T cells in ankylosing spondylitis. Whole-study results and caveats: Earlier studies detected some motif variants in reactive arthritis synovial fluid and blood. Reported data indicate significant enrichment of disease-linked clones within matched ankylosing spondylitis synovial fluid. CD8+ disease-linked clones were present at relatively low frequencies in blood. Apparently characteristic of ankylosing spondylitis blood was a TCR beta motif (fewer than ten highly homologous variants).

V was trimmed by 3 bases and J by 2 bases, leaving 16 bases between them. Germline V gene lookup returns CDR1 DFQATT and CDR2 SNEGSKA (reference sequence). The CDR3 has 16 residues. It was by quantitative 5'-RACE with molecular barcodes that TCR beta libraries were made. TCRdb ran MiXCR on the 5' RACE reads and lists one entry per CDR3 protein. Among a few hundred thousand distinct CDR3 sequences listed, roughly 8% were seen once. Specimen: blood, either unsorted or a sorted T cell fraction (not recorded which). The chain has TRBV20-1 and TRBJ2-2; possible D gene TRBD1, 6 bases. The source of this sequence is a male donor with ankylosing spondylitis. The CDR3 DNA reads TGCAGTGCTAGCGCCGCCCCGGGACAAAACACCGGGGAGCTGTTTTTT. Its protein is CSASAAPGQNTGELFF.